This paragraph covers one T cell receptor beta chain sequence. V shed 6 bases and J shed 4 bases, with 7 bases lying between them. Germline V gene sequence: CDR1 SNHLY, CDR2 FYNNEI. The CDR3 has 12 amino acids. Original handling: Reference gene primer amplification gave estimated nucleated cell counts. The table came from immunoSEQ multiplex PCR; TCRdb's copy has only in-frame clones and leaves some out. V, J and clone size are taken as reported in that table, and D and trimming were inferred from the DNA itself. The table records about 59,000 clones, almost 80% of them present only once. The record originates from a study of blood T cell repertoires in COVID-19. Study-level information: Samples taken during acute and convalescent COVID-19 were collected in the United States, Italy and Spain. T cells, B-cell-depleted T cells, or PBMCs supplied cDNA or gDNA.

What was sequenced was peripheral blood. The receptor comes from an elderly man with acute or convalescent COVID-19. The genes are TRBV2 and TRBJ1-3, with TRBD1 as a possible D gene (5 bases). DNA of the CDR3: TGTGCCAGCAGCCCAGGGGGAAACACCATATATTTT. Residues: CASSPGGNTIYF.